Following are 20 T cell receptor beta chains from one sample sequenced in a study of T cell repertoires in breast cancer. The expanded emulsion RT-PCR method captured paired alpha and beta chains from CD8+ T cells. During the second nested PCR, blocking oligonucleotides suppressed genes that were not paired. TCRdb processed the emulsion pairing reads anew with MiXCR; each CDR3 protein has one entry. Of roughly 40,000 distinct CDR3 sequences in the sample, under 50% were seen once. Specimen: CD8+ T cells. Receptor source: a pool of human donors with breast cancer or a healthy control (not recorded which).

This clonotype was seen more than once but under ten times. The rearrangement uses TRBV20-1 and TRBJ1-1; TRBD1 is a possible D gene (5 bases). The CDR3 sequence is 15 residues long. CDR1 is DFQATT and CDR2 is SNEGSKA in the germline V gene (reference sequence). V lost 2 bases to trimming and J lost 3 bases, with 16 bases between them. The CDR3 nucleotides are TGCAGTGCTAGAATCCGGGACGCCGGACACACTGAAGCTTTCTTT. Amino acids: CSARIRDAGHTEAFF.

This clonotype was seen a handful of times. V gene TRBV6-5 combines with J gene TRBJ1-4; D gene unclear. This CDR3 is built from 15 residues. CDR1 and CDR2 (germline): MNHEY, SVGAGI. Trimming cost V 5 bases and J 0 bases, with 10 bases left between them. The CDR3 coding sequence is TGTGCCAGCAGTCCCCAAGTGGCAACTAATGAAAAACTGTTTTTT. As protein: CASSPQVATNEKLFF.

The CDR3 nucleotides are TGTGCCATCAGTAAACAGGGGAACGCCTACGAGCAGTACTTC. It specifies CAISKQGNAYEQYF. The chain carries TRBV10-3 and TRBJ2-7; 7 bases agree with TRBD1. Per the germline V gene, CDR1 is ENHRY and CDR2 is SYGVKD. Unmatched junction bases numbered 6, after V lost 5 bases and J lost 2 bases. CDR3 size: 14 residues.

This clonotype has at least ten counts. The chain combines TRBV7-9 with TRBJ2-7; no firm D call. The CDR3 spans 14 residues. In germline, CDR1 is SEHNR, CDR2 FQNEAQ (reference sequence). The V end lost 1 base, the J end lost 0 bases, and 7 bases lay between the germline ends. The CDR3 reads CASSLVHISYEQYF. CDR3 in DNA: TGTGCCAGCAGCTTAGTGCACATCTCCTACGAGCAGTACTTC.

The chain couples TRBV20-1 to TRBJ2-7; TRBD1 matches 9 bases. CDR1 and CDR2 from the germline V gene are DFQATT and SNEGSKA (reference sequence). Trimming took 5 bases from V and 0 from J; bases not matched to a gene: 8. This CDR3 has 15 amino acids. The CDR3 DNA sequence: TGCAGTGCTCGAGGGGGACAGGGCTACTCCTACGAGCAGTACTTC. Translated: CSARGGQGYSYEQYF.

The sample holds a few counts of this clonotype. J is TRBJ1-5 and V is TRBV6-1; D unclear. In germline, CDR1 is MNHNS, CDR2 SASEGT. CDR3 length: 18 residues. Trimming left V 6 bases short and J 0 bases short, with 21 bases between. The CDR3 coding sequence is TGTGCCAGCAGAGGGCCTGGCCAGAGTAACCCTAGCAATCAGCCCCAGCATTTT. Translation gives CASRGPGQSNPSNQPQHF.

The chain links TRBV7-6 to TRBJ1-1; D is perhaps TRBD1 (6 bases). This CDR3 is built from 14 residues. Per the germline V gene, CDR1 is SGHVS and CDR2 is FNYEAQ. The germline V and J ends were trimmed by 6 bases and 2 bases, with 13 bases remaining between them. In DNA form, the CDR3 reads TGTGCCAGCAGTGGGGGCCGGGGAAACACTGAAGCTTTCTTT. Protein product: CASSGGRGNTEAFF.

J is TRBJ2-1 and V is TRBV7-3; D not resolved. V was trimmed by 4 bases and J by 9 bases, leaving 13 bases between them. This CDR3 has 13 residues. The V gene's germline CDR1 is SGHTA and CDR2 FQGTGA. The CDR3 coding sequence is TGTGCCAGCAGCTCCCAAGGCTTAAGTGAGCAGTTCTTC. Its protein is CASSSQGLSEQFF.

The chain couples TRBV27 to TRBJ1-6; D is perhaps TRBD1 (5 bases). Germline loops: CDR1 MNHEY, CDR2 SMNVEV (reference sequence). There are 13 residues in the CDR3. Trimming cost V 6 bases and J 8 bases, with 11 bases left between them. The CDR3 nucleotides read TGTGCCAGCAGGCGGGACCGCTATTCACCCCTCCACTTT. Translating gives CASRRDRYSPLHF.

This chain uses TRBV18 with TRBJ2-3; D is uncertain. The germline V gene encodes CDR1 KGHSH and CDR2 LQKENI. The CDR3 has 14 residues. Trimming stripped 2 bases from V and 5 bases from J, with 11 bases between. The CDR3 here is CASSPITVGDTQYF. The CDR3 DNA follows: TGTGCCAGCTCACCAATAACAGTGGGAGATACGCAGTATTTT.

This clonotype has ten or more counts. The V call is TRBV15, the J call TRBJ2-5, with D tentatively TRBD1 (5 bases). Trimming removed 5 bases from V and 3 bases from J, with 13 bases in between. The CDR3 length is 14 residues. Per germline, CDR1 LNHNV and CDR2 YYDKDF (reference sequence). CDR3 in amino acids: CATSRGGQKETQYF. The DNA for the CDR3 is TGTGCCACCAGCCGCGGTGGACAAAAAGAGACCCAGTACTTC.

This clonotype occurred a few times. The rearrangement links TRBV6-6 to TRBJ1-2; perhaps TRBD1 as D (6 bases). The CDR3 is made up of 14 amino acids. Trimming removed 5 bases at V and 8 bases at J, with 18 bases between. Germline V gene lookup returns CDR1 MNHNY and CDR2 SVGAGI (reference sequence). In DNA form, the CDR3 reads TGTGCCAGCAGTCCAGCAGGGGCCAATGTCGGCTACACCTTC. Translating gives CASSPAGANVGYTF.

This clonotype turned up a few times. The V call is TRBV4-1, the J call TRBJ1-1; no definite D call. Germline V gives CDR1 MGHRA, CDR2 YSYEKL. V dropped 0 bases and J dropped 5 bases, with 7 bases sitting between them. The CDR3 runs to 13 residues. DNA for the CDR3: TGCGCCAGCAGCCAAGATATAGGAACTGAAGCTTTCTTT. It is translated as CASSQDIGTEAFF.

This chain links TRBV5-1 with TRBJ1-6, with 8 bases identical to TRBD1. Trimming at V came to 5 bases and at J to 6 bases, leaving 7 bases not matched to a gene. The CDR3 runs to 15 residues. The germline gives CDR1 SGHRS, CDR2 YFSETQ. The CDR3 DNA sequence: TGCGCCAGCAGTCAGGGGGCGAGGTCTAATTCACCCCTCCACTTT. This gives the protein CASSQGARSNSPLHF.

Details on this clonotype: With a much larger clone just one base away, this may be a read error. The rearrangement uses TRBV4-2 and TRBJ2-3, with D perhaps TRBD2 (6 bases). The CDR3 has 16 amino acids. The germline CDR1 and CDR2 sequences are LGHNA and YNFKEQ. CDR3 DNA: TGTGCCGGCAGCCAAGATATGCTCGGGGAGGCAGATACGCAGTATTTT. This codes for CAGSQDMLGEADTQYF.

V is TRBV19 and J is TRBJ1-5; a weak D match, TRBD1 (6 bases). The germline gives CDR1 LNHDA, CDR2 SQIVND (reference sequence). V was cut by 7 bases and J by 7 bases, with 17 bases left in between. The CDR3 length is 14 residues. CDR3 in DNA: TGTGCCAGTAATCTAGGACAGAGGAGGCAGCCCCAGCATTTT. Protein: CASNLGQRRQPQHF.

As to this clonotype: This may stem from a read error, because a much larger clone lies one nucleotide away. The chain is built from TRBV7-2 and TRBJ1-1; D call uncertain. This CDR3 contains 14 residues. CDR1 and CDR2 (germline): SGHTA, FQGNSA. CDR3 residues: CASSKTLADTEASF. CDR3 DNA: TGTGCCAGCAGCAAAACCTTAGCCGATACTGAAGCTTCCTTT.

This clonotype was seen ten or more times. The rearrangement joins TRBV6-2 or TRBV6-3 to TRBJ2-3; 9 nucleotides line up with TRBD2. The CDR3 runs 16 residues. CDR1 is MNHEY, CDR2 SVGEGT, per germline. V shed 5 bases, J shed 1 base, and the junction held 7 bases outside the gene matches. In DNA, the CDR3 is TGTGCCAGCAGTACACGGACTAGCGTTGGCACAGATACGCAGTATTTT. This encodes CASSTRTSVGTDTQYF.

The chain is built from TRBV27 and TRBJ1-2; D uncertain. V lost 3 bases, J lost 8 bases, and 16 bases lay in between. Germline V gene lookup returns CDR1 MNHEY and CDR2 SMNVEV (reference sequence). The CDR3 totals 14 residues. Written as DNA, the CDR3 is TGTGCCAGCAGTTTTTTGATAGGGCTAGGGGGCTACACCTTC. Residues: CASSFLIGLGGYTF.

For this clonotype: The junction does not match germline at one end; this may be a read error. The CDR3 bases are TGTGCCAGCAGCGGCTGGACAGGAAGCTCCTACGAGCGGTACTTC. The encoded protein is CASSGWTGSSYERYF. The V and J genes are TRBV7-2 and TRBJ2-7; TRBD1 aligns across 7 bases. The CDR3 contains 15 residues. Germline V CDR1 and CDR2: SGHTA, FQGNSA.